A selection of T cell receptor beta chains follows, all from one sample in a study of blood T cell repertoires in COVID-19. The assay was immunoSEQ multiplex PCR, and TCRdb's table has in-frame clones only and misses some. In the table there are around 100,000 clones, around nine tenths of which are singletons. Sequencing was performed on peripheral blood. The receptor source for this set is a human donor in a cohort sampled during active COVID-19. The CDR3 runs from the conserved cysteine through the conserved F or W. The D gene is left open where the match is weak. Clone sizes are given selectively: once, few, many, or a class where the clone is expanded.

V gene	D gene	J gene	clone size	CDR3 length	CDR3 DNA	CDR3 protein
TRBV6-5	NA	TRBJ1-1	NA	13	TGTGCCAGCAGTTACCCGGGTTGGACTGAAGCTTTCTTT	CASSYPGWTEAFF
TRBV4-1	NA	TRBJ2-3	NA	17	TGCGCCAGCAGCCAACGTGTCGGGACTCAACTCCCAGATACGCAGTATTTT	CASSQRVGTQLPDTQYF
TRBV29-1	NA	TRBJ2-7	NA	12	TGCAGCGTCGGAGACCCTACCTACGAGCAGTACTTC	CSVGDPTYEQYF
TRBV7-2	NA	TRBJ1-6	NA	13	TGTGCCAGCAGAGGCAGGATTAATTCACCCCTCCACTTT	CASRGRINSPLHF
TRBV4-1	NA	TRBJ2-1	NA	15	TGCGCCAGCAGCCCTAGCGCCAGCTCCTACAATGAGCAGTTCTTC	CASSPSASSYNEQFF
TRBV24-1	TRBD2	TRBJ2-3	NA	18	TGTGCCACCAGTGATACCGGGACTAGCGGGAGGGGCACAGATACGCAGTATTTT	CATSDTGTSGRGTDTQYF
TRBV4-3	TRBD2	TRBJ2-5	NA	17	TGCGCCAGCAGCCAATCCCGGCGGGGACTAGTCTGGCAGACCCAGTACTTC	CASSQSRRGLVWQTQYF
TRBV2	NA	TRBJ2-6	NA	16	TGTGCCAGCAGTGGTTCCATCAACTCTGGGGCCAACGTCCTGACTTTC	CASSGSINSGANVLTF
TRBV7-9	NA	TRBJ1-1	NA	12	TGTGCCAGCAGCTTAGCGTCGGGTTATGCTTTCTTT	CASSLASGYAFF
TRBV5-4	NA	TRBJ2-1	NA	15	TGTGCCAGCAGCCGAGACTCGAGCTCCTACAATGAGCAGTTCTTC	CASSRDSSSYNEQFF
TRBV6-2/TRBV6-3	TRBD2	TRBJ2-7	NA	17	TGTGCCAGCAGTTTGCAGCGGGAGGCCTATAGGTCCCGCGAGCAGTACTTC	CASSLQREAYRSREQYF
TRBV5-1	TRBD1	TRBJ1-1	once	18	TGCGCCAGCAGCTTACGCAGGGGGCGGACTATCATGAACACTGAAGCTTTCTTT	CASSLRRGRTIMNTEAFF
TRBV3-1/TRBV3-2	NA	TRBJ1-3	NA	17	TGTGCCAGCAGCCTAACCGGACAGAGGACTTCTGGAAACACCATATATTTT	CASSLTGQRTSGNTIYF
TRBV21-1	NA	TRBJ1-2	NA	13	TGTGCCAGCAGCAAAATTAGTCCCTATGGCTACACCTTC	CASSKISPYGYTF
TRBV28	TRBD2	TRBJ2-1	NA	14	TGTGCCAGCAGTTTAGGACTAGCGGGAGCCCAGCAGTTCTTC	CASSLGLAGAQQFF
TRBV11-3	NA	TRBJ2-5	once	12	TGTGCCAGCAGCCATAATAGCGAGACCCAGTACTTC	CASSHNSETQYF
TRBV7-3	TRBD2	TRBJ2-1	NA	14	TGTGCCAGCAGCTTAGTGCGGGAGGTTAATGAGCAGTTCTTC	CASSLVREVNEQFF
TRBV19	NA	TRBJ1-4	NA	16	TGTGCCAGTACCCTCAAGCCCCTTTCCCAGCGTGAAAAACTGTTTTTT	CASTLKPLSQREKLFF
TRBV6-6	NA	TRBJ1-5	NA	16	TGTGCCAGCAGTCTCCGGGACACCATTGAAGAGCAGCCCCAGCATTTT	CASSLRDTIEEQPQHF
TRBV14	NA	TRBJ1-2	NA	13	TGTGCCAGCAGCCAACAAACAAATTATGGCTACACCTTC	CASSQQTNYGYTF
TRBV7-6	TRBD1	TRBJ1-5	once	15	TGTGCCAGCAGCTTAGGGACAGGGGCGGATCAGCCCCAGCATTTT	CASSLGTGADQPQHF
TRBV5-1	NA	TRBJ2-3	NA	15	TGCGCCAGCAGCTTGGATCCTATCCTCGCAGATACGCAGTATTTT	CASSLDPILADTQYF
TRBV29-1	NA	TRBJ2-3	NA	15	TGCAGCGTTGGGACCGGGACAACTAGCACAGATACGCAGTATTTT	CSVGTGTTSTDTQYF
TRBV20-1	NA	TRBJ1-1	NA	13	TGCAGTGCTAGTTTGCAGGGGAACACTGAAGCTTTCTTT	CSASLQGNTEAFF
TRBV6-5	TRBD1	TRBJ2-5	NA	14	TGTGCCAGCAGTTACTCCGGGACAGGTCGGACCCAGTACTTC	CASSYSGTGRTQYF
TRBV27	TRBD1	TRBJ2-1	NA	17	TGTGCCAGCAGTTTGCCGGGACAGGCGAGCTCCTACAATGAGCAGTTCTTC	CASSLPGQASSYNEQFF
TRBV7-3	TRBD2	TRBJ2-7	NA	17	TGTGCCAGCAGCTTAGAAGCCGGGACTAGCGGGCTGTACGAGCAGTACTTC	CASSLEAGTSGLYEQYF
TRBV11-2	TRBD1	TRBJ1-1	NA	14	TGTGCCAGCAGTCGGACAGGGGCTAACACTGAAGCTTTCTTT	CASSRTGANTEAFF
TRBV5-4	TRBD2	TRBJ2-2	few	19	TGTGCCAGCAGCTCCCCCAACTTTGGACTAGCGGGCAACACCGGGGAGCTGTTTTTT	CASSSPNFGLAGNTGELFF
TRBV2	TRBD1	TRBJ1-2	NA	17	TGTGCCAGCAGTGGGGAGGAGGACAGGGGCCTTAACTATGGCTACACCTTC	CASSGEEDRGLNYGYTF
TRBV7-6	NA	TRBJ2-7	NA	14	TGTGCCCACCTATGTAGGACAGCTACCTACGAGCAGTACTTC	CAHLCRTATYEQYF
TRBV6-2/TRBV6-3	TRBD2	TRBJ2-5	once	17	TGTGCCAGCAGCCCCGAGGAACTAGCGGGAGTGGAAGAGACCCAGTACTTC	CASSPEELAGVEETQYF
TRBV5-6	TRBD1	TRBJ1-6	NA	14	TGTGCCAGCAGTCACGACAGGGCAATCTCACCCCTCCACTTT	CASSHDRAISPLHF
TRBV27	TRBD1	TRBJ1-2	many	14	TGTGCCAGCAGTCCACAGGGGGCAGGGCATGGCTACACCTTC	CASSPQGAGHGYTF
TRBV29-1	TRBD2	TRBJ2-5	NA	14	TGCAGCGTTGAAGATATGGCGGGAGGGGGGACCCAGTACTTC	CSVEDMAGGGTQYF
TRBV6-5	NA	TRBJ2-7	NA	12	TGTGCCAGCAGTCGACTATTCTACGAGCAGTACTTC	CASSRLFYEQYF